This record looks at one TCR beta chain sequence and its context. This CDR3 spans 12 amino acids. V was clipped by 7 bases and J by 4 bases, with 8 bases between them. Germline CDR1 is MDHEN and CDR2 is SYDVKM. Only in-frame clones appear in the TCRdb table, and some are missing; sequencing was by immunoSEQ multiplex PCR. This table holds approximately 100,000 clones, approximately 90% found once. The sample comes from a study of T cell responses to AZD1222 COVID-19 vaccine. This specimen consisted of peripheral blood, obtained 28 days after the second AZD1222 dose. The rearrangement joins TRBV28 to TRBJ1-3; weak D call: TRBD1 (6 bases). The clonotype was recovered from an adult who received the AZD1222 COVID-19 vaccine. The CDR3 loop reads CASNQGGNTIYF. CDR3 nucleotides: TGTGCCAGCAACCAGGGGGGAAACACCATATATTTT.